This T cell receptor beta chain was recorded in a study of spatial heterogeneity in lung cancer. Findings and caveats of the study: Counts that tracked tumor mutation counts were those of expanded intratumoral alpha and beta TCRs.

This clonotype is large within its sample. Its antigen remains unidentified. TCRdb re-analysed the 5' RACE reads in MiXCR, keeping a single row per CDR3 protein. The profile shows 800 or so distinct CDR3 sequences, around an eighth of them singletons. Trimming cost V 3 bases and J 1 base, with 9 bases left between them. The CDR3 sequence is 14 residues long. Germline-derived CDR1 and CDR2 are WSHSY and SAAADI. Described time point: sample taken at primary tumor resection. This chain uses TRBV10-2 with TRBJ1-1; D is ambiguous. The sequences come from lung tumor tissue, collected at surgery. This receptor was taken from a male donor with early-stage non-small cell lung cancer. CDR3 loop: CASSDQRQNTEAFF. For the CDR3, the DNA is TGCGCCAGCAGTGATCAACGACAGAACACTGAAGCTTTCTTT.